This TCR beta chain was sequenced for a study of T cell responses to AZD1222 COVID-19 vaccine. The table came from immunoSEQ multiplex PCR; TCRdb's copy has only in-frame clones and leaves some out. The sample records fewer than 110,000 clones, under 95% being singletons. CDR3 length: 15 residues. Trimming took 4 bases from V and 0 from J, leaving 13 bases between them. Germline loops: CDR1 SGHKS, CDR2 YYEKEE (reference sequence). Concerning this clone: Its matching antigen is unknown.

The study, taken as a whole, reports: After two AZD1222 doses, spike-specific TCR breadth and depth rose versus day 0. Sampling that yielded the repertoires occurred only after the peak T cell response. The donors showed a predominance of white British ancestry and of females, with possible underestimation of clonal diversity.

The input for sequencing was peripheral blood, taken on day 0 of AZD1222 vaccination. The chain carries TRBV5-5 and TRBJ1-1; weak D call: TRBD1 (6 bases). This clonotype was obtained from an adult in good health. The CDR3 sequence: CASSAQGTLNTEAFF. The DNA for the CDR3 is TGTGCCAGCAGCGCTCAAGGGACACTGAACACTGAAGCTTTCTTT.